The 13 T cell receptor beta chains in this list originate from one sample, sequenced in a study of CD8 T cells in ankylosing spondylitis. TCRdb redid the calling of the 5' RACE reads with MiXCR, one entry per CDR3 protein. The table lists around 210,000 distinct CDR3 sequences, 7% to 10% of them singletons. Sequencing input: blood, either unsorted or a sorted T cell fraction (not recorded which). The origin of the receptors is a female donor with ankylosing spondylitis or in good health (not recorded which).

This clonotype was seen many times. V and J are TRBV5-1 and TRBJ1-1, with 9 bases matching TRBD1. CDR3 length: 14 residues. V was pared by 7 bases and J by 5 bases, with 9 bases of the junction left unmatched. CDR1 and CDR2 from the germline V gene are SGHRS and YFSETQ. The CDR3 region is CASRARTGETEAFF. The CDR3 nucleotides read TGCGCCAGCCGTGCCCGGACAGGGGAGACTGAAGCTTTCTTT. The entire variable domain, with the rest obtained from reference TRBV5-1 and TRBJ1-1, is as follows: KAGVTQTPRYLIKTRGQQVTLSCSPISGHRSVSWYQQTPGQGLQFLFEYFSETQRNKGNFPGRFSGRQFSNSRSEMNVSTLELGDSALYLCASRARTGETEAFFGQGTRLTVV.

This clonotype was observed many times. The chain couples TRBV27 to TRBJ2-5; D could derive from TRBD1 or TRBD2 (5 bases each). CDR1 MNHEY and CDR2 SMNVEV come from the germline V gene (reference sequence). This CDR3 contains 16 residues. Trimming pared 6 bases from V and 5 bases from J, leaving 22 bases between. The CDR3 DNA is TGTGCCAGCAGCAATTTCCCCTCGAGGGGTGCGGAGACCCAGTACTTC. Amino acids: CASSNFPSRGAETQYF.

The chain has TRBV3-1 and TRBJ2-1; no clear D. The germline CDR1 and CDR2 sequences are LGHDT and YNNKEL (reference sequence). The CDR3 runs to 14 residues. With 3 bases removed from V and 2 bases from J, the gap between germline ends came to 8 bases. The DNA of the CDR3 is TGTGCCAGCAGCCAGATGACCGCCTACAATGAGCAGTTCTTC. Encoded protein: CASSQMTAYNEQFF.

This clonotype was seen repeatedly, ten times or more. CDR3 in amino acids: CASSLNTGKQYF. CDR3 in DNA: TGTGCCAGCAGCTTAAATACAGGAAAGCAGTACTTC. The chain employs TRBV7-2 and TRBJ2-7; D may be TRBD1 (5 bases). The CDR3 is made up of 12 amino acids. V gave up 2 bases and J gave up 8 bases, with 10 bases separating them. Per germline, CDR1 SGHTA and CDR2 FQGNSA.

The sample holds many counts of this clonotype. The chain employs TRBV5-6 and TRBJ2-1, with D uncertain. The CDR3 length is 15 residues. Deletions cut 2 bases from V and 6 bases from J, with 15 bases between. Germline lookup yields CDR1 SGHDT and CDR2 YYEEEE. The CDR3 nucleotides read TGTGCCAGCAGCTTTCCCCTAGTACAGATCAATGAGCAGTTCTTC. Protein sequence: CASSFPLVQINEQFF.

The gene calls are TRBV11-2 and TRBJ2-1, with TRBD2 matching over 12 bases. The V and J ends lost 10 bases and 0 bases, in that order; junction bases with no gene match: 13. Germline V lookup: CDR1 SGHAT, CDR2 FQNNGV. The CDR3 covers 18 residues. The CDR3 here is CATPAPGLAGLSYNEQFF. DNA of the CDR3: TGTGCCACTCCCGCCCCGGGACTAGCGGGCCTCTCCTACAATGAGCAGTTCTTC. Full variable domain (rest looked up from reference TRBV11-2 and TRBJ2-1): EAGVAQSPRYKIIEKRQSVAFWCNPISGHATLYWYQQILGQGPKLLIQFQNNGVVDDSQLPKDRFSAERLKGVDSTLKIQPAKLEDSAVYLCATPAPGLAGLSYNEQFFGPGTRLTVL.

The gene calls are TRBV2 and TRBJ2-3, with 7 bases fitting TRBD1. The CDR3 extends over 14 amino acids. Germline V lookup: CDR1 SNHLY, CDR2 FYNNEI. With V trimmed by 7 bases and J by 6 bases, 10 bases remained unmatched. The CDR3 spells CASTKNRGTDTQYF. CDR3 sequence (DNA): TGTGCCAGCACGAAAAACAGGGGTACGGATACGCAGTATTTT.

This clonotype was observed at least ten times. The genes are TRBV28 and TRBJ1-5; 7 bases line up with TRBD1. The V and J ends lost 5 bases and 3 bases, in that order; junction bases with no gene match: 13. This CDR3 has 17 residues. Germline values: CDR1 MDHEN, CDR2 SYDVKM. CDR3 residues: CASSPLTGIGSNQPQHF. The CDR3 coding sequence is TGTGCCAGCAGTCCCCTGACAGGGATCGGATCCAATCAGCCCCAGCATTTT.

This clonotype came up many times. This chain links TRBV12-3 or TRBV12-4 with TRBJ2-3, with 7 bases matching TRBD2. The junction had 8 bases not matched to a gene; V was cut back by 6 bases and J by 2 bases. The CDR3 totals 15 residues. The CDR3 spells CASRWGGGLTDTQYF. The CDR3, as DNA: TGTGCCAGCAGATGGGGGGGAGGGCTCACAGATACGCAGTATTTT.

This clonotype appeared many times. The rearrangement uses TRBV29-1 and TRBJ2-1; D may be TRBD1 (6 bases). Trimming left V 4 bases short and J 6 bases short, with 25 bases between. The V gene's germline CDR1 is SQVTM and CDR2 ANQGSEA. The CDR3 is 17 amino acids. This CDR3 is CSVGGHDGRGRGNEQFF. Here the CDR3 DNA reads TGCAGCGTTGGGGGGCATGATGGCAGGGGCAGAGGCAATGAGCAGTTCTTC.

Of note for this clonotype: A much larger clone differs by one base, so this may be a read error. V is TRBV7-2 and J is TRBJ2-7, with TRBD2 matching 7 bases. The germline V gene has CDR1 SGHTA and CDR2 FQGNSA. The CDR3 is made up of 16 amino acids. CDR3 amino acids: CAGSSPPSGGSYEQYF. CDR3 nucleotides: TGTGCCGGCAGCTCCCCGCCTAGCGGTGGTTCGTACGAGCAGTACTTC.

There are a few counts of this clonotype. The chain combines TRBV11-2 with TRBJ2-7; D is undetermined. The germline V gene encodes CDR1 SGHAT and CDR2 FQNNGV. The V end lost 3 bases, the J end lost 4 bases, and 13 bases lay between the germline ends. The CDR3 extends over 14 amino acids. In nucleotides, the CDR3 is TGTGCCAGCAGCTTGGGCCCGCGAATATACGAGCAGTACTTC. It specifies CASSLGPRIYEQYF. The full variable domain, with the rest looked up from reference TRBV11-2 and TRBJ2-7, is EAGVAQSPRYKIIEKRQSVAFWCNPISGHATLYWYQQILGQGPKLLIQFQNNGVVDDSQLPKDRFSAERLKGVDSTLKIQPAKLEDSAVYLCASSLGPRIYEQYFGPGTRLTVT.

This clonotype was counted at least ten times. V is TRBV20-1 and J is TRBJ2-1; TRBD1 might be the D (6 bases). V dropped 6 bases and J dropped 8 bases, with 23 bases sitting between them. This CDR3 spans 15 amino acids. Germline V lookup: CDR1 DFQATT, CDR2 SNEGSKA (reference sequence). CDR3 coding DNA: TGCAGTGCCCCGAGGGTACCCACAGGGTGGGATGAGCAGTTCTTC. This codes for CSAPRVPTGWDEQFF.